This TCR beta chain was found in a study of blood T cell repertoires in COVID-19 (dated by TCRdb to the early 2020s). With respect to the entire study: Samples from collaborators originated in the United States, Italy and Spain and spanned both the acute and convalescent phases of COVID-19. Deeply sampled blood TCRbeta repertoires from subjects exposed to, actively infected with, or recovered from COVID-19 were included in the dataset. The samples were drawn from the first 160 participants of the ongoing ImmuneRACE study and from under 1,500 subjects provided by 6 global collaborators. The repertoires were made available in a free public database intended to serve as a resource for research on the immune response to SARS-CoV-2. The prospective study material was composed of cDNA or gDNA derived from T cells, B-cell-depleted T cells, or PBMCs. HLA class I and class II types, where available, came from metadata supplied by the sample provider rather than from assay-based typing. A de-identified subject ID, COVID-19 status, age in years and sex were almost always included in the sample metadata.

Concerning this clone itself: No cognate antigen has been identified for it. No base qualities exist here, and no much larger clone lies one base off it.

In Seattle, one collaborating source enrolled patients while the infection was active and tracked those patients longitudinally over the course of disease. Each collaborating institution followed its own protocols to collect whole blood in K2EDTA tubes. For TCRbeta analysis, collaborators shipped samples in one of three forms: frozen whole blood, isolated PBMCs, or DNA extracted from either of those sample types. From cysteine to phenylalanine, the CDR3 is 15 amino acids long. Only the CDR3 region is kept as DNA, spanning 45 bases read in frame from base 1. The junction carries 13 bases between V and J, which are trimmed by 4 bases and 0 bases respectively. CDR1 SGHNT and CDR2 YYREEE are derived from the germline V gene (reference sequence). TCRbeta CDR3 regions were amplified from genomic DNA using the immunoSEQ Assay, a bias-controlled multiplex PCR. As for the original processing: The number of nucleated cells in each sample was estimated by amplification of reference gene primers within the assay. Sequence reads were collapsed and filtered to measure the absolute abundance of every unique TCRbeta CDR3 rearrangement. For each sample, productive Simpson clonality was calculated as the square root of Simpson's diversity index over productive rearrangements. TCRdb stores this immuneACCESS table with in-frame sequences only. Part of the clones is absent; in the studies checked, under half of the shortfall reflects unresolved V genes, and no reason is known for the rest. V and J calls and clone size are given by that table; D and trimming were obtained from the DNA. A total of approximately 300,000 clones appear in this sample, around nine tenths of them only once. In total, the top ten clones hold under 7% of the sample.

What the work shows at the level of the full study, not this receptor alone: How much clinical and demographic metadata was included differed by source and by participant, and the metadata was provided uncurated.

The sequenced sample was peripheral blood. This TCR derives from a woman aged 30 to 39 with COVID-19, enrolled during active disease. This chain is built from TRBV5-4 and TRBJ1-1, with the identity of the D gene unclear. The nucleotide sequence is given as TGTGCCAGCAGCCCCGGTGAGGTGATGAACACTGAAGCTTTCTTT. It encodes CASSPGEVMNTEAFF.